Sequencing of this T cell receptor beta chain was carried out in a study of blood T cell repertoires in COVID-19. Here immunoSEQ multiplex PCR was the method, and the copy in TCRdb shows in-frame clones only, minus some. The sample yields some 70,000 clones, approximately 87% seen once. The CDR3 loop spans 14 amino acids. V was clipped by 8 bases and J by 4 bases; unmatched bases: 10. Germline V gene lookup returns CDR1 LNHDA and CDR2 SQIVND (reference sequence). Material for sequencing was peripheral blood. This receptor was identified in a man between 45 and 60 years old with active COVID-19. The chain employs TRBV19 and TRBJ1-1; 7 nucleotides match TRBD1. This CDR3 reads CASVDRVMGTEAFF. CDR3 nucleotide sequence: TGTGCCAGTGTAGACAGGGTGATGGGCACTGAAGCTTTCTTT.